These T cell receptor beta chains were read from a single sample in a study of blood T cells in healthy people across ages. TCRdb reprocessed the 5' RACE reads with MiXCR, giving one entry per CDR3 protein. The sample carries approximately 1,700,000 distinct CDR3 sequences, 39% recorded once. Sequencing input: blood. These receptors were obtained from a human donor in good health. The conserved cysteine and the conserved F or W are not part of the CDR3 here. Fields, in order: D gene, V gene, clone size, J gene, CDR3 protein. The D gene is left open where the match is weak. Clone size is not always given. Where it is, it says once, few, many or a class for expanded clones.

>TRBD1|TRBV7-6|few|TRBJ2-3
ASRDTGAPLQY
>NA|TRBV20-1|few|TRBJ2-1
NALSGKHNEQF
>TRBD1|TRBV28|NA|TRBJ2-1
ASYRWDRYNEQF
>NA|TRBV20-1|few|TRBJ2-1
SASRSLGSEQF
>NA|TRBV3-1|NA|TRBJ2-3
ASSQDSGRAARDTQY
>TRBD2|TRBV7-2|NA|TRBJ2-3
ASSVRTSGWDTQY
>NA|TRBV7-2|few|TRBJ2-1
ASSLNSREQF
>NA|TRBV12-3/TRBV12-4|few|NA
ASSLTQGGETQY
>NA|TRBV12-3/TRBV12-4|NA|TRBJ2-1
ASSPTSDEQF
>NA|TRBV29-1|NA|TRBJ1-2
SVEGGGGHT
>NA|TRBV24-1|few|TRBJ2-3
ATRVRDTQY
>TRBD2|TRBV12-3/TRBV12-4|few|TRBJ2-7
ASSFLAGSYEQY
>NA|TRBV18|NA|TRBJ1-1
ASSPFFEVNTEAF
>NA|TRBV20-1|few|NA
SASAAGAETQY
>NA|TRBV12-3/TRBV12-4|few|TRBJ2-1
ASSFEGGGFMVNGQF
>NA|TRBV7-2|few|TRBJ1-2
ASSLQGFDYT
>NA|TRBV7-2|NA|TRBJ1-2
ASRFTGGPTIGGYT
>NA|TRBV29-1|NA|NA
SVEFRDSVTYEQY
>NA|TRBV19|few|TRBJ2-5
ASSIGVEEQY
>NA|TRBV4-2|NA|TRBJ2-2
ASSHRRAGTNTGELF
>TRBD1|TRBV7-2|few|TRBJ1-2
ASSPTIRDRVLGYT
>NA|TRBV6-4|NA|TRBJ2-3
ASSEMDSTDTQY
>TRBD2|TRBV3-1|few|TRBJ2-3
ASAGGSGMDTQY
>TRBD2|TRBV4-3|NA|TRBJ2-1
ASSQDLGGVGSYNEQF
>TRBD1|TRBV20-1|few|TRBJ1-2
SALAGTGTNYGYT
>NA|TRBV12-3/TRBV12-4|NA|TRBJ2-7
ASSSTRGTVYEQY
>TRBD1|TRBV11-2|NA|TRBJ2-5
ASNPSRGHRGQETQY
>TRBD2|TRBV10-3|NA|TRBJ2-3
AISMLAGSTDTQY
>NA|TRBV7-2|few|TRBJ2-1
ASSFQRGGEDEQF
>NA|TRBV12-3/TRBV12-4|few|TRBJ1-2
ASSFPSGGVMDYGYT
>NA|TRBV4-3|NA|TRBJ2-7
AGSQTVIYEQY
>TRBD2|TRBV20-1|few|TRBJ2-7
SAGGLADSYEQY
>NA|TRBV28|once|TRBJ2-4
ASSSVYLNEQY
>TRBD2|TRBV29-1|many|TRBJ2-7
SVYTGAGGSYEQY
>NA|TRBV6-5|NA|TRBJ2-5
ASSAGSVSGETQY
>TRBD1|TRBV2|NA|TRBJ2-5
ASSEQGQGGEPQY
>TRBD1|TRBV20-1|NA|TRBJ1-2
SALGQGMNYGYT